This T cell receptor (beta chain) was identified during a study of long-term antiretroviral therapy in people with HIV. This was the immunoSEQ v3.0 assay at survey level. Libraries were prepared by immunoSEQ multiplex PCR; TCRdb keeps only in-frame clonotypes and omits some of them. The repertoire has 20,000 to 30,000 clones, roughly 86% of them found once; the top ten carry approximately 5.5%. From each donor, at least one pre-ART PBMC sample and at least two post-ART PBMC samples were obtained. Trimming took 0 bases from V and 4 from J, leaving 16 bases between them. The length of the CDR3 is 17 residues. Germline V gives CDR1 MNHEY, CDR2 SMNVEV (reference sequence). Concerning this clone itself: Its specificity is not known.

General study points: Adherence to ART, viral resistance and therapy changes lacked any data. Diversity increased after ART yet remained lower than in transplant donor controls.

Sample: unsorted PBMCs, taken 4.4 years after starting antiretroviral therapy. J is TRBJ2-1 and V is TRBV27; the D gene is possibly TRBD1 (6 bases). The receptor comes from a man aged 25 to 45 with HIV. This CDR3 is CASSLSNPGHRYNEQFF. The CDR3 DNA follows: TGTGCCAGCAGTTTATCCAATCCGGGACACCGATACAATGAGCAGTTCTTC.